This T cell receptor beta chain was observed in a study of early T cells in non-severe SARS-CoV-2 infection. The wider study: Investigators sequenced bulk RNA drawn from unsorted whole blood, and chains remained unpaired. Regarding the study as a whole: VDJdb matching favored anti-spike CD8 responses, missing private and CD4 specificities.

Note on this clonotype: Its antigen is currently unknown.

Each single cDNA molecule received a unique molecular identifier. One entry per CDR3 protein, called by TCRdb with MiXCR from the 5' RACE reads. The profile covers 70,000 to 85,000 distinct CDR3 sequences, with 9% to 15% appearing a single time and approximately 7% taken by the ten largest. Sequenced material: whole blood. The sequence was collected from an adult who was a healthcare worker with PCR-confirmed SARS-CoV-2 infection or an uninfected control (not recorded which).

CDR3 protein: CASSSGTRPDTQYF. DNA for the CDR3: TGTGCCAGCAGCTCCGGGACTAGACCAGATACGCAGTATTTT. This chain links TRBV7-2 with TRBJ2-3; 8 positions match TRBD2. Germline loops: CDR1 SGHTA, CDR2 FQGNSA. Trimming took 4 bases from V and 4 from J; bases not matched to a gene: 4. There are 14 residues in the CDR3.